The 6 T cell receptor beta chains presented below share a single source sample, sequenced in a study of T cells in women clearing cervical HPV infection. Sequencing was performed with immunoSEQ multiplex PCR; in TCRdb, only in-frame clones are kept and a portion is missing. The sample yields 20,000 to 25,000 clones, of which the top ten take up 7.5% to 10%. What was sequenced was blood buffy coat. The receptors were sampled from a woman aged 18 to 75 with a cervical HPV16 infection that either progressed to CIN3+ or cleared (not recorded which).

The CDR3 bases that were read are TGTGCCTGGAGTCCTACAGGGGGCGCGGATGGC. Protein product: CAWSPTGGADG. The full CDR3 protein is CAWSPTGGADGYTF. This chain uses TRBV30 with TRBJ1-2; 9 nucleotides match TRBD1. The read halts 3 residues ahead of the CDR3 end, with the missing end drawn from the germline J gene. The CDR3 length is 14 residues. Unmatched junction bases numbered 7, after V lost 2 bases and J lost 6 bases. Germline V gives CDR1 GTSNPN, CDR2 SVGIG (reference sequence).

This CDR3 reads CASSRYNEQFF. The DNA read from the CDR3 is TGTGCCAGCTCCCGCTACAATGAG. The rearrangement joins TRBV18 to TRBJ2-1; D remains unclear. The read comes to an end 3 residues before the CDR3 does, leaving the germline J gene to fill in the end. CDR1 and CDR2 (germline): KGHSH, LQKENI. The CDR3 has 11 amino acids. With 6 bases removed from V and 3 bases from J, the gap between germline ends came to 3 bases.

Concerning this clone itself: The read terminates 3 residues before the CDR3 end, so the remaining end is supplied by the germline J gene. The chain combines TRBV7-6 with TRBJ2-5; 8 nucleotides align to TRBD1. Germline assignment: CDR1 SGHVS and CDR2 FNYEAQ. Trimming removed 5 bases from V and 5 bases from J; junction bases left unmatched: 10. The CDR3 spans 15 residues. The CDR3: CASSTSDRAWETQYF. The CDR3 bases that were read are TGTGCCAGCAGCACGTCGGACAGGGCATGGGAGACC.

To note about this clone: The read finishes 3 residues shy of the CDR3 end, and the germline J gene is used to complete it. V and J are TRBV29-1 and TRBJ1-2; D possibly corresponds to TRBD1 (5 bases). With 6 bases removed from V and 3 bases from J, the gap between germline ends came to 14 bases. CDR3 length equals 13 residues. Germline values: CDR1 SQVTM, CDR2 ANQGSEA. CDR3 amino acids: CSVLGGSDYGYTF. The CDR3 bases that were read are TGCAGCGTGCTTGGGGGGTCGGACTATGGC.

In the case of this clone: The observed sequence ends 3 residues before the CDR3 terminus, with the missing tail filled in from the germline J gene. The chain links TRBV7-3 to TRBJ2-3, with TRBD2 matching 14 bases. With 4 bases clipped from V and 4 bases from J, the junction kept 1 base outside the gene matches. The CDR3 totals 15 residues. Germline CDR1 and CDR2: SGHTA and FQGTGA. The DNA read from the CDR3 is TGTGCCAGCAGCTCGGGACTAGCGGGAGCAGATACG. This encodes CASSSGLAGADT. The entire CDR3 protein is CASSSGLAGADTQYF.

Here the CDR3 reads CASSPIGLAGLSYEQYF. The CDR3 bases that were read are TGTGCCAGCTCTCCCATCGGGCTAGCGGGTCTCTCCTACGAG. The rearrangement links TRBV18 to TRBJ2-7; 8 bases are shared with TRBD2. The observed sequence ends 3 residues before the CDR3 terminus, with the missing tail filled in from the germline J gene. The length of the CDR3 is 17 residues. V was clipped by 6 bases and J by 0 bases; unmatched bases: 13. CDR1 is KGHSH and CDR2 is LQKENI in the germline V gene.